The clone carrying this T cell receptor (beta chain) was counted a few times. Antigen: not known. The sample belongs to a study of monozygotic twins with cystic fibrosis. Points from the study as a whole: The repertoire was suggested to be naive-dominated, clonality median approximately 0.0098. In 13 of 16 pairs, V gene usage was closest to the co-twin's. Unrelated CF individuals shared fewer identical clonotypes than monozygotic CF twins. No link emerged between shared CDR3 counts and age, concordance or severity.

CDR3 length: 12 residues. V dropped 3 bases and J dropped 7 bases, with 9 bases sitting between them. Per germline, CDR1 LNHDA and CDR2 SQIVND (reference sequence). Data came from immunoSEQ multiplex PCR; TCRdb stores just in-frame clones and leaves some out. The sample lists 25,000 to 30,000 clones, 85% occurring once. This TCR was recovered from a girl aged 2 to 10 with cystic fibrosis. This chain connects TRBV19 to TRBJ1-2, with D unresolved. The specimen was blood. CDR3 sequence: CASSISPSGYTF. CDR3 nucleotides: TGTGCCAGTAGTATCTCTCCCTCTGGCTACACCTTC.